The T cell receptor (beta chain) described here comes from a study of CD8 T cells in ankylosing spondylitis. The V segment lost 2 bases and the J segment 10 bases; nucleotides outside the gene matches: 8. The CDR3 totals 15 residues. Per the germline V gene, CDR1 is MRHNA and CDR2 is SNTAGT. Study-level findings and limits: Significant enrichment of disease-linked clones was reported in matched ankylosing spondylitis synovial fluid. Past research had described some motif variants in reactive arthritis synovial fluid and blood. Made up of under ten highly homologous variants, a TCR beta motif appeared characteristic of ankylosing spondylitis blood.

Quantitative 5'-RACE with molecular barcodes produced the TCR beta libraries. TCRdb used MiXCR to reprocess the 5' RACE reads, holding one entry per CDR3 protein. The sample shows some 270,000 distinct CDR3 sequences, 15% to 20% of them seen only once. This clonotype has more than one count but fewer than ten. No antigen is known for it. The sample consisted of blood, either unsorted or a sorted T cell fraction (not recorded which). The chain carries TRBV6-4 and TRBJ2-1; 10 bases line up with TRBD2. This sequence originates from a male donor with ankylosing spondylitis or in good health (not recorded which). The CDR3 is CASSDGSSGSGEQFF. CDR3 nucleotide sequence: TGTGCCAGCAGTGACGGGTCTAGCGGGAGTGGGGAGCAGTTCTTC.